This record looks at one T cell receptor beta chain sequence and its context. The data derive from a study of lymphopenia after photon versus proton radiotherapy. Data came from immunoSEQ multiplex PCR; TCRdb stores just in-frame clones and leaves some out. The sample has 160,000 or so clones, around 85% seen once. This specimen consisted of peripheral blood, obtained from a patient treated with photon-based radiotherapy. This TCR was recovered from a man aged 50-59 years with gastric cancer.

The CDR3 is CASSQGSLGSYGYTF. The CDR3 coding sequence is TGCGCCAGCAGCCAAGGATCTCTAGGGTCCTATGGCTACACCTTC. The genes are TRBV4-1 and TRBJ1-2; D is ambiguous. Germline V gene sequence: CDR1 MGHRA, CDR2 YSYEKL. This CDR3 spans 15 amino acids. Trimming left V 1 base short and J 4 bases short, with 13 bases between.